This T cell receptor (beta chain) was identified in a study of OX40 agonist ivuxolimab in advanced cancers. The wider study: Eligibility rules accepted prior anti-PD-1, anti-PD-L1 or anti-CTLA-4 therapy, and over 30% had some. Study-level points and caveats: Undetermined was the antigen specificity of the expanded peripheral T cells. Fewer expanded clones were found on average in CD4+ than in CD8+ T cells. Some patients who did not respond also had low normalized T-cell clonal expansion.

TCRdb's table, derived via immunoSEQ multiplex PCR, lists solely in-frame clones and lacks some. The sample has about 89,000 clones, roughly 93% seen once; the top ten hold around 0.72%. As to this clone: Its cognate antigen is unknown.

V was pared by 4 bases and J by 6 bases, with 3 bases of the junction left unmatched. This CDR3 is built from 14 residues. The germline V gene has CDR1 SGHRS and CDR2 YFSETQ. The chain carries TRBV5-1 and TRBJ2-1; TRBD1 agrees at 11 bases. This sequence was found in an adult with an advanced solid tumor such as melanoma, head and neck, liver or kidney cancer. The sample was CD4+ or CD8+ T cells sorted from blood, taken in a trial of the OX40 agonist ivuxolimab. The CDR3 DNA follows: TGCGCCAGCAGCCGGGGACAGGGGGTCAATGAGCAGTTCTTC. It codes for CASSRGQGVNEQFF.